This T cell receptor (beta chain) originates from a study of blood T cell repertoires in COVID-19. Study as a whole: T cells, B-cell-depleted T cells, or PBMCs supplied cDNA or gDNA.

Authors' data handling: Nucleated cell number was recorded as an estimate derived from reference gene primer amplification. Using immunoSEQ multiplex PCR, the repertoire was profiled, and TCRdb retains in-frame clones only, with some absent. The DNA gave D and trimming, while V, J and clone size come from that table. The sample lists over 90,000 clones; 75% to 90% were seen once. Per germline, CDR1 SGHNT and CDR2 YYREEE (reference sequence). The V gene end was trimmed by 4 bases and the J gene end by 8 bases; junction bases not matched to a gene: 7. The CDR3 loop spans 13 amino acids. This chain links TRBV5-4 with TRBJ1-2, with 8 bases that match TRBD1. The clonotype originates from a man older than 75 with acute or convalescent COVID-19. Sequencing used peripheral blood. The CDR3 spells CASSIGQGQGYTF. DNA for the CDR3: TGTGCCAGCAGCATCGGACAGGGACAGGGCTACACCTTC. The entire variable domain, with the rest obtained from reference TRBV5-4 and TRBJ1-2, is as follows: ETGVTQSPTHLIKTRGQQVTLRCSSQSGHNTVSWYQQALGQGPQFIFQYYREEENGRGNFPPRFSGLQFPNYSSELNVNALELDDSALYLCASSIGQGQGYTFGSGTRLTVV.